Each of the 21 T cell receptor beta chains below was sequenced from the same sample in a study of T-cell memory formation after mild COVID-19. Using its own MiXCR run on the 5' RACE reads, TCRdb lists one record per CDR3 protein. Altogether around 310,000 distinct CDR3 sequences are present, about 13% being singletons, with the ten largest covering 20% to 25%. The sample consisted of PBMCs or a T cell subset sorted from them (not recorded which). The source is a man aged 18 to 29 who had mild COVID-19 (a few samples of this study predate the infection). Cell type and time point are not known.

The rearrangement uses TRBV10-3 and TRBJ2-7; 7 bases are shared with TRBD1. V trimming: 6 bases; J trimming: 4 bases; junction bases outside the gene matches: 6. The V gene's germline CDR1 is ENHRY and CDR2 SYGVKD. The CDR3 has 13 amino acids. For the CDR3, the DNA is TGTGCCATCAGGGGGACAGTAGGTTACGAGCAGTACTTC. The encoded protein is CAIRGTVGYEQYF.

The chain combines TRBV7-9 with TRBJ2-5; possibly TRBD1 for D (5 bases). V was clipped by 5 bases and J by 4 bases, with 20 bases between them. Germline V gives CDR1 SEHNR, CDR2 FQNEAQ (reference sequence). The CDR3 runs 16 residues. CDR3 protein: CASSNIVFWGVETQYF. CDR3 nucleotides: TGTGCCAGCAGCAACATTGTATTTTGGGGCGTAGAGACCCAGTACTTC.

There are many counts of this clonotype. J is TRBJ2-1 and V is TRBV20-1; D remains unclear. The CDR3 length is 14 residues. Germline CDR1 is DFQATT and CDR2 is SNEGSKA (reference sequence). V lost 1 base and J lost 7, with 14 bases in between. Here the CDR3 DNA reads TGCAGTGCTAGAGTTATCTGGCGGATGAATGAGCAGTTCTTC. This codes for CSARVIWRMNEQFF.

This clonotype appeared a few times. The chain uses TRBV11-2 and TRBJ1-4, with D perhaps TRBD1 (5 bases). Trimming took 5 bases from V and 8 from J, leaving 15 bases between them. The germline V gene has CDR1 SGHAT and CDR2 FQNNGV. This CDR3 has 14 amino acids. The CDR3 protein is CASSARRGWEKLFF. In DNA form, the CDR3 reads TGTGCCAGCAGCGCCCGAAGGGGCTGGGAAAAACTGTTTTTT.

At least ten counts were recorded for this clonotype. The chain links TRBV7-2 to TRBJ2-3; D gene uncertain. The V end was cut by 8 bases, the J end by 5 bases, with 11 bases between. The CDR3 extends over 12 amino acids. The germline gives CDR1 SGHTA, CDR2 FQGNSA. The CDR3 DNA follows: TGTGCCAGCCGCTCCCCGGGAGATACGCAGTATTTT. Amino acid sequence: CASRSPGDTQYF.

The sample holds a few counts of this clonotype. The rearrangement joins TRBV20-1 to TRBJ2-5; D gene unclear. V lost 5 bases and J 3 bases, leaving 22 bases between the germline ends. Per germline, CDR1 DFQATT and CDR2 SNEGSKA (reference sequence). The CDR3 has 16 residues. The CDR3, as DNA: TGCAGTGCTCTACCCCGTGAAGGTGGGCTGAAAGAGACCCAGTACTTC. It yields the protein CSALPREGGLKETQYF.

The chain is built from TRBV9 and TRBJ2-2, with D possibly TRBD1 on 6 matching bases. Deletions cut 4 bases from V and 3 bases from J, with 13 bases between. Germline CDR1 is SGDLS and CDR2 is YYNGEE. The CDR3 contains 15 residues. Here the CDR3 reads CASSLQGRDTGELFF. CDR3 DNA: TGTGCCAGCAGCTTACAGGGTAGGGACACCGGGGAGCTGTTTTTT.

This chain uses TRBV29-1 with TRBJ2-2; TRBD1 aligns across 11 bases. V shed 8 bases, J shed 4 bases, and the junction held 6 bases outside the gene matches. Germline V lookup: CDR1 SQVTM, CDR2 ANQGSEA. The CDR3 runs 14 residues. The CDR3 DNA is TGCAGCATATCGGACAGGGGGCTCACCGGGGAGCTGTTTTTT. Translation gives CSISDRGLTGELFF.

The table lists this clonotype with many counts. V gene TRBV24-1 combines with J gene TRBJ2-5; D might be TRBD1 or TRBD2, each matching 6 bases. CDR3 length: 16 residues. Germline CDR1 is KGHDR and CDR2 is SFDVKD. The V end was cut by 3 bases, the J end by 4 bases, with 17 bases between. The chain's CDR3 is CATSDSGRGGGETQYF. The CDR3 DNA follows: TGTGCCACCAGTGATAGCGGCAGGGGAGGCGGAGAGACCCAGTACTTC.

This clonotype has just a few counts. This chain joins TRBV7-9 and TRBJ2-1; unclear D gene. CDR3 length: 13 residues. V gave up 1 base and J gave up 8 bases, with 9 bases separating them. CDR1 is SEHNR, CDR2 FQNEAQ, per germline (reference sequence). The CDR3 coding sequence is TGTGCCAGCAGCTTAGTTAGGGTCTATGAGCAGTTCTTC. This gives the protein CASSLVRVYEQFF.

This clonotype was detected a few times. The rearrangement links TRBV9 to TRBJ2-1; the D is unclear. The CDR3 is 13 residues long. Germline-derived CDR1 and CDR2 are SGDLS and YYNGEE. With 0 bases removed from V and 10 bases from J, the gap between germline ends came to 11 bases. The CDR3 DNA reads as TGTGCCAGCAGCGTAGAGTTCAGTGAAGAGCAGTTCTTC. It translates to CASSVEFSEEQFF.

This clonotype occurred a few times. The rearrangement uses TRBV2 and TRBJ2-7; D may correspond to TRBD1 or TRBD2 (5 bases each). Trimming removed 2 bases at V and 5 bases at J, with 7 bases between. Germline CDR1 reads SNHLY; CDR2 reads FYNNEI. The CDR3 has 12 amino acids. The CDR3 DNA reads as TGTGCCAGCAGTGAACGAGGGGACGAGCAGTACGTC. Its translation is CASSERGDEQYV.

This clonotype was found a few times. V usage is TRBV6-6 and J usage is TRBJ2-7; either TRBD1 or TRBD2 may supply D (5 bases each). Looked up from germline, CDR1 is MNHNY and CDR2 is SVGAGI (reference sequence). The CDR3 consists of 13 residues. Trimming removed 6 bases from V and 4 bases from J, with 13 bases in between. The CDR3 loop reads CASSWGPPYEQYV. DNA of the CDR3: TGTGCCAGCAGCTGGGGACCGCCGTACGAGCAGTACGTC.

The chain combines TRBV4-3 with TRBJ2-1, with D possibly matching TRBD1 (5 bases). Germline V gene data show CDR1 as LGHNA and CDR2 as YSLEER. The CDR3 spans 12 residues. V was pared by 3 bases and J by 9 bases, with 9 bases between. The DNA for the CDR3 is TGCGCCAGCAGCCACATCCAGGGTGAGCAGTTCTTC. Its translation is CASSHIQGEQFF.

To note about this clonotype: Being one base from a much bigger clone, this may be a read error. This chain uses TRBV6-2 or TRBV6-3 with TRBJ1-1, with no clear D. The CDR3 is 13 amino acids. Germline CDR1 reads MNHEY; CDR2 reads SVGEGT. The CDR3 here is CASSYSGNTEALF. The CDR3 region has the DNA TGTGCCAGCAGTTACTCGGGGAACACTGAAGCTTTATTT.

There are many counts of this clonotype. The chain employs TRBV3-1 and TRBJ2-1, with 8 bases fitting TRBD2. The CDR3 sequence is 13 residues long. V lost 4 bases and J lost 10; bases outside the gene matches: 6. Germline loops: CDR1 LGHDT, CDR2 YNNKEL (reference sequence). The CDR3 coding sequence is TGTGCCAGCAGCCCCCGAGAGCGGGGGGAGCAGTTCTTC. Protein sequence: CASSPRERGEQFF.

This chain joins TRBV24-1 and TRBJ2-2, with 10 bases fitting TRBD1. There are 18 residues in the CDR3. The germline gives CDR1 KGHDR, CDR2 SFDVKD. V was pared by 2 bases and J by 3 bases, with 8 bases of the junction left unmatched. The CDR3 here is CATSDSADGTGDTGELFF. DNA for the CDR3: TGTGCCACCAGTGATTCCGCGGACGGGACAGGGGACACCGGGGAGCTGTTTTTT.

This clonotype was seen repeatedly, ten times or more. This chain connects TRBV27 to TRBJ2-3; D not resolved. Per germline, CDR1 MNHEY and CDR2 SMNVEV (reference sequence). Trimming pared 2 bases from V and 8 bases from J, leaving 11 bases between. The CDR3 is 13 amino acids. The CDR3 spells CASSLLVEGTQYF. In DNA, the CDR3 is TGTGCCAGCAGTTTACTGGTCGAAGGTACGCAGTATTTT.

The rearrangement uses TRBV29-1 and TRBJ1-1; D gene uncertain. Per germline, CDR1 SQVTM and CDR2 ANQGSEA. Deletions cut 3 bases from V and 0 bases from J, with 8 bases between. CDR3 length: 13 amino acids. The CDR3 DNA is TGCAGCGTTGACCCCGGGGTGAACACTGAAGCTTTCTTT. Translating it yields CSVDPGVNTEAFF.

The gene calls are TRBV4-2 and TRBJ1-1; the match to TRBD1 covers 10 bases. Germline trimming cut 3 bases from V and 4 bases from J; bases unmatched to any gene: 5. CDR1 is LGHNA, CDR2 YNFKEQ, per germline. The CDR3 is made up of 15 amino acids. In DNA, the CDR3 is TGTGCCAGCAGCCAGGGTGACAGGGGGCTCACTGAAGCTTTCTTT. This encodes CASSQGDRGLTEAFF.

This chain joins TRBV6-5 and TRBJ2-7; D is unresolved. Trimming left V 0 bases short and J 3 bases short, with 6 bases between. The germline gives CDR1 MNHEY, CDR2 SVGAGI. The CDR3 consists of 13 residues. CDR3 protein: CASSYSKDYEQYF. As DNA, the CDR3 is TGTGCCAGCAGTTACTCGAAAGACTACGAGCAGTACTTC.